This T cell receptor beta chain was identified during a study of regulatory T cells in long-lasting Graves disease. This clonotype occurred many times. What it recognizes is unknown. Time point meaning: newly diagnosed GD, antithyroid drugs for less than 3 months. The TCR library was made from RNA extracted from PBMCs. Arm-PCR with iRepertoire HTBI primers amplified the CDR3 regions for these TCR beta libraries. TCRdb passed the multiplex PCR reads through MiXCR, listing each CDR3 protein once. The sample has about 530,000 distinct CDR3 sequences; about 16% are singletons. CDR1 and CDR2 from the germline V gene are SGHVS and FQNEAQ. The CDR3 contains 15 residues. The J segment lost 4 bases and the V segment lost 4 bases, leaving 7 bases of the junction unmatched. Findings and caveats of the study: Persistent cases of Graves' showed reduced TCR diversity relative to newly diagnosed patients.

These data are also associated with another study on T cells in Graves' hyperthyroidism and ophthalmopathy. That publication notes: Hyperthyroidism patients were newly diagnosed, had disease duration under 2 months, and were aged 18 to 65 years.

The sample here was peripheral blood mononuclear cells (PBMCs), taken at new diagnosis, from a patient treated with antithyroid drugs. This sequence originates from a woman aged 40 to 65 with Graves disease. V and J are TRBV7-8 and TRBJ2-3, with TRBD2 identical over 8 bases. The CDR3 DNA is TGTGCCAGCAGCTCCCAGCGGGGGTGGGCAGATACGCAGTATTTT. Protein product: CASSSQRGWADTQYF.